This T cell receptor beta chain came from a study of blood T cell repertoires in COVID-19. Study context: Donors in the United States, Italy and Spain gave samples during acute or convalescent COVID-19.

Original handling: The assay estimated nucleated cells by amplifying reference gene primers. Profiled with immunoSEQ multiplex PCR; TCRdb holds only in-frame clones, not every one. Clone size and V and J calls were adopted from that table, with D and trimming inferred from the DNA. The top ten hold roughly 4.6% of the sample, which has 220,000 or so clones, 80% to 90% seen once. Looked up from germline, CDR1 is GTSNPN and CDR2 is SVGIG (reference sequence). The CDR3 covers 14 residues. V shed 5 bases and J 10 bases; nucleotides not matched to a gene: 8. The sequencing input was peripheral blood. The V call is TRBV30, the J call TRBJ1-6; 10 bases fit TRBD1. The source is an older woman who had recovered from COVID-19. The CDR3 region is CAWDRDRGTSPLHF. The CDR3 DNA sequence: TGTGCCTGGGACCGGGACAGGGGTACCTCACCCCTCCACTTT.